A single sample is the source of the 20 T cell receptor beta chains below, sequenced in a study of blood T cell repertoires in COVID-19 (dated by TCRdb to the early 2020s). The protocol used for the library was the immunoSEQ multiplex PCR assay. This immuneACCESS table, as held by TCRdb, lists in-frame sequences with V and J called but not all clones. Of the missing ones, under half trace to an unresolved V gene in checked studies; the others have no known cause. This sample holds 300,000 or so clones; approximately 87% were observed only once. The ten largest clones take up about 1.6% of the sample. Specimen: peripheral blood. The receptors derive from a woman aged 40-49 years who had recovered from COVID-19.

The gene calls are TRBV5-4 and TRBJ2-4; a possible D gene is TRBD1 (6 bases). V was cut by 0 bases and J by 3 bases, with 7 bases left in between. This CDR3 comprises 14 residues. Germline-derived CDR1 and CDR2 are SGHNT and YYREEE (reference sequence). The CDR3 reads CASSLAGVKNIQYF. The CDR3 DNA sequence: TGTGCCAGCAGCTTGGCAGGGGTCAAAAACATTCAGTACTTC.

The CDR3 protein is CASSVDESNRPQHF. For the CDR3, the DNA is TGTGCCAGCAGCGTAGATGAGAGTAACCGGCCCCAGCATTTT. This rearrangement joins TRBV9 to TRBJ1-5; unclear D gene. The CDR3 extends over 14 amino acids. The germline CDR1 and CDR2 sequences are SGDLS and YYNGEE. Trimming took 0 bases from V and 9 from J, leaving 13 bases between them.

In its sample, this clone was seen a few times. The V call is TRBV7-8, the J call TRBJ2-7; D is unclear. The V gene lost 0 bases and the J gene lost 3 bases, with 12 bases spanning the gap. CDR3 size: 15 residues. From germline, CDR1 is SGHVS and CDR2 FQNEAQ. The CDR3 bases are TGTGCCAGCAGCTTAGCCCCCTGGCAGAACTACGAGCAGTACTTC. Its translation: CASSLAPWQNYEQYF.

This chain links TRBV10-3 with TRBJ2-7, with TRBD1 matching over 9 bases. Trimming cost V 10 bases and J 3 bases; bases outside gene matches: 7. Looked up from germline, CDR1 is ENHRY and CDR2 is SYGVKD. The CDR3 spans 13 residues. In DNA, the CDR3 is TGTGCCAGCCGAGGGACAGGGATCTACGAGCAGTACTTC. This gives the protein CASRGTGIYEQYF.

A remark on this clone: One junction end disagrees with the germline gene, perhaps due to a read error. V gene TRBV5-4 combines with J gene TRBJ2-1, with 11 positions matching TRBD2. Germline V gene data show CDR1 as SGHNT and CDR2 as YYREEE (reference sequence). This CDR3 comprises 13 residues. The CDR3 sequence is CASSFYTSGGKVF. The CDR3 bases are TGTGCCAGCAGCTTTTATACTAGCGGGGGTAAGGTCTTC. The variable domain in full, with the rest retrieved from reference TRBV5-4 and TRBJ2-1, is ETGVTQSPTHLIKTRGQQVTLRCSSQSGHNTVSWYQQALGQGPQFIFQYYREEENGRGNFPPRFSGLQFPNYSSELNVNALELDDSALYLCASSFYTSGGKVFGPGTRLTVL.

This chain joins TRBV27 and TRBJ1-2; the D is unclear. Trimming cost V 10 bases and J 8 bases, with 17 bases left between them. Germline-derived CDR1 and CDR2 are MNHEY and SMNVEV (reference sequence). The CDR3 is 12 residues long. For the CDR3, the DNA is TGTGCCACCGCCGGCGATGGGCGAGGCTACACCTTC. As protein: CATAGDGRGYTF.

This chain connects TRBV10-3 to TRBJ1-1; 9 bases are a match to TRBD1. V shed 10 bases and J 0 bases; nucleotides not matched to a gene: 15. CDR1 is ENHRY, CDR2 SYGVKD, per germline. The CDR3 has 17 residues. CDR3 DNA sequence: TGTGCCACCACCGGGACAGGGCCCATATCCATGAACACTGAAGCTTTCTTT. Its translation: CATTGTGPISMNTEAFF.

The count of this clone is one. Sequence at one end of the junction differs from germline and may be a read error. The chain carries TRBV5-4 and TRBJ1-1; 8 nucleotides line up with TRBD1. The CDR3 totals 15 residues. CDR1 and CDR2 (germline): SGHNT, YYREEE (reference sequence). The CDR3 region is CASSQGAGVNSEAFF. The CDR3 DNA follows: TGTGCCAGCAGCCAGGGGGCAGGGGTGAACTCTGAAGCTTTCTTT.

The chain is built from TRBV10-3 and TRBJ1-5, with TRBD1 matching over 7 bases. Unmatched junction bases numbered 3, after V lost 6 bases and J lost 4 bases. CDR3 length: 13 residues. CDR1 ENHRY and CDR2 SYGVKD come from the germline V gene. CDR3 sequence: CAISVQGNQPQHF. The CDR3 DNA sequence: TGTGCCATCAGCGTACAGGGGAATCAGCCCCAGCATTTT.

The gene calls are TRBV5-4 and TRBJ1-1; 7 nucleotides align to TRBD1. Per the germline V gene, CDR1 is SGHNT and CDR2 is YYREEE (reference sequence). This CDR3 comprises 15 residues. V shed 4 bases and J 5 bases; nucleotides not matched to a gene: 11. The CDR3 nucleotides are TGTGCCAGCAGCCCAAATGGACAGGTTATGACTGAAGCTTTCTTT. Its protein product is CASSPNGQVMTEAFF.

This clone appeared a single time. The V gene is TRBV7-9, the J gene TRBJ1-2; tentatively, D is TRBD1 (6 bases). Per the germline V gene, CDR1 is SEHNR and CDR2 is FQNEAQ (reference sequence). This CDR3 region has 12 residues. V was cut by 5 bases and J by 5 bases, with 9 bases left in between. The CDR3 DNA reads TGTGCCAGCAGCCCAGGGGAGTATGGCTACACCTTC. It codes for CASSPGEYGYTF.

This clone occurred a few times. The rearrangement uses TRBV5-1 and TRBJ1-2; 11 bases are shared with TRBD1. Germline-derived CDR1 and CDR2 are SGHRS and YFSETQ. The ends lost 4 bases at V and 3 bases at J; junction bases unmatched: 11. This CDR3 is 17 amino acids long. The CDR3 bases are TGCGCCAGCAGCCTGGCGGGACAGGGGGTATTCGACTATGGCTACACCTTC. Translating gives CASSLAGQGVFDYGYTF.

This clone was observed many times. The chain employs TRBV6-5 and TRBJ2-2; unclear D gene. Trimming pared 6 bases from V and 1 base from J, leaving 12 bases between. Germline CDR1 is MNHEY and CDR2 is SVGAGI. This CDR3 comprises 15 residues. This CDR3 reads CASSLRVQNTGELFF. The CDR3 nucleotides read TGTGCCAGCAGCCTACGGGTCCAGAACACCGGGGAGCTGTTTTTT.

There are a few counts of this clone. One junction end does not reproduce the germline sequence, and a read error may be involved. The CDR3 coding sequence is TGTGCCAGCAGTTTAGCCGCTGGACTAGCCCATTTT. Its protein is CASSLAAGLAHF. V is TRBV12-3 or TRBV12-4 and J is TRBJ2-3; 8 bases align to TRBD2. There are 12 residues in the CDR3.

The chain uses TRBV18 and TRBJ1-2; maybe TRBD1 (5 bases). CDR1 KGHSH and CDR2 LQKENI come from the germline V gene. The CDR3 is 14 amino acids. V gave up 3 bases and J gave up 8 bases, with 16 bases separating them. The CDR3 region has the DNA TGTGCCAGCTCACCCGGGCAGGGCCGGTCCGGCTACACCTTC. Amino acid sequence: CASSPGQGRSGYTF.

The gene calls are TRBV4-1 and TRBJ1-1; no definite D call. Germline values: CDR1 MGHRA, CDR2 YSYEKL. This CDR3 comprises 16 residues. V shed 3 bases and J shed 1 base, with 15 bases lying between them. This CDR3 reads CASSQTLDDRNTEAFF. In nucleotides, the CDR3 is TGCGCCAGCAGCCAGACATTAGACGATCGGAACACTGAAGCTTTCTTT.

The chain carries TRBV6-4 and TRBJ1-1; weak D call: TRBD1 (5 bases). Germline CDR1 reads MRHNA; CDR2 reads SNTAGT. The V end was cut by 4 bases, the J end by 5 bases, with 14 bases between. The CDR3 has 14 residues. For the CDR3, the DNA is TGTGCCAGCAGTGCCGGGACTGTGGGAACTGAAGCTTTCTTT. As protein: CASSAGTVGTEAFF.

This clone was found once. The chain's CDR3 is CAGRSGGSSTDTQYF. The CDR3 DNA reads TGTGCCGGGAGGAGCGGGGGGTCTAGCACAGATACGCAGTATTTT. This chain connects TRBV27 to TRBJ2-3; 9 bases line up with TRBD2. The trim removed 11 bases at V and 0 bases at J, leaving 9 bases unmatched. Germline V gene sequence: CDR1 MNHEY, CDR2 SMNVEV (reference sequence). This CDR3 comprises 15 residues.

The chain couples TRBV7-9 to TRBJ2-5; 7 nucleotides agree with TRBD2. Germline V gene data show CDR1 as SEHNR and CDR2 as FQNEAQ (reference sequence). The CDR3 totals 13 residues. The ends lost 5 bases at V and 5 bases at J; junction bases unmatched: 5. The CDR3 is CASSPLAWETQYF. The CDR3 DNA reads TGTGCCAGCAGCCCACTAGCGTGGGAGACCCAGTACTTC.

This clone was counted a single time. The chain links TRBV2 to TRBJ1-4, with 7 bases identical to TRBD1. The CDR3 is 12 amino acids. The ends lost 8 bases at V and 10 bases at J; junction bases unmatched: 7. From germline, CDR1 is SNHLY and CDR2 FYNNEI. The CDR3: CASLSRGRKLFF. CDR3 DNA: TGTGCCAGCTTGAGCAGGGGGAGAAAACTGTTTTTT.